The sequence of this T cell receptor beta chain was determined in a study of cytomegalovirus exposure and HLA in healthy donors. It was healthy bone marrow donors who served as donors. Vbeta (60) and Jbeta (13) primers were used in the PCR. This table comes from immunoSEQ multiplex PCR, and its TCRdb copy is limited to in-frame clones, with some not included. Altogether about 150,000 clones are present, around 80% being singletons, with the ten largest covering more than 4%. Material for sequencing was PBMCs. This TCR was sampled from a woman aged 40 to 50 in good health and CMV-seropositive.

The DNA of the CDR3 is TGTGCCAGCAGCTCGGTGGGTAGCGGGACCAACTTCGATACGCAGTATTTT. This codes for CASSSVGSGTNFDTQYF. The chain employs TRBV27 and TRBJ2-3, with 8 bases fitting TRBD2. The CDR3 sequence is 17 residues long. Trimming at V came to 6 bases and at J to 6 bases, leaving 17 bases not matched to a gene. Germline values: CDR1 MNHEY, CDR2 SMNVEV (reference sequence).